This record concerns one T cell receptor (beta chain) sequence. As yet, its antigen is unknown. This sample was taken from a study of T-cell memory formation after mild COVID-19. General study points: Cross-reactive memory apparently joined, as some responding clones appeared in pre-infection memory.

Constant-segment primers and 5'RACE yielded cDNA libraries for TCR alpha and TCR beta, each carrying sample barcodes and UMIs. TCRdb analysed the 5' RACE reads with MiXCR anew, one entry per CDR3 protein. This sample has a few hundred thousand distinct CDR3 sequences, with roughly 15% found just once. The CDR3 is 14 residues long. V was pared by 5 bases and J by 1 base, with 11 bases between. Germline assignment: CDR1 MGHDK and CDR2 SYGVNS. The clonotype originates from a man aged 18-30 years who had mild COVID-19 (a few samples of this study predate the infection). Cell type and time point are not known. Sequenced sample: PBMCs or a T cell subset sorted from them (not recorded which). V is TRBV25-1 and J is TRBJ1-1, with D possibly TRBD1 on 6 matching bases. CDR3 bases: TGTGCCAGCAGTCCCGCAGGGGAGAACACTGAAGCTTTCTTT. Translation: CASSPAGENTEAFF.